This TCR beta chain was recorded in a study of T cells after somatic rescue of genetic block. The CDR3 runs to 12 residues. Germline CDR1 and CDR2: KGHSH and LQKENI. V lost 4 bases, J lost 7 bases, and 11 bases lay in between. Only in-frame clones appear in the TCRdb table, and some are missing; sequencing was by immunoSEQ multiplex PCR. The sample lists more than 13,000 clones, roughly two thirds occurring once. The sample was peripheral blood mononuclear cells (PBMCs). The TCR comes from a man between 18 and 29 years old. V gene TRBV18 combines with J gene TRBJ2-7, with D perhaps TRBD1 (6 bases). Written as DNA, the CDR3 is TGTGCCAGCTCACTCGGACAGTCAGAGCAGTACTTC. It yields the protein CASSLGQSEQYF. Combining the CDR3 with reference TRBV18 and TRBJ2-7 gives the whole variable domain NAGVMQNPRHLVRRRGQEARLRCSPMKGHSHVYWYRQLPEEGLKFMVYLQKENIIDESGMPKERFSAEFPKEGPSILRIQQVVRGDSAAYFCASSLGQSEQYFGPGTRLTVT.